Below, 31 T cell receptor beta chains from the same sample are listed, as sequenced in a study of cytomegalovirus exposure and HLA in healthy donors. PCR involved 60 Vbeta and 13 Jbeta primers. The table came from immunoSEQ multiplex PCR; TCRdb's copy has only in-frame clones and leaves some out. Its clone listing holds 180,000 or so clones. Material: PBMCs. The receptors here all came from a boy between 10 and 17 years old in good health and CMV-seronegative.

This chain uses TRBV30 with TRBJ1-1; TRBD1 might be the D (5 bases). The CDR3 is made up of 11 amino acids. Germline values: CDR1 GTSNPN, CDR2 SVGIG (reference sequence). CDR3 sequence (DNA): TGTTTGGGGGGGACGAACACTGAAGCTTTCTTT. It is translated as CLGGTNTEAFF.

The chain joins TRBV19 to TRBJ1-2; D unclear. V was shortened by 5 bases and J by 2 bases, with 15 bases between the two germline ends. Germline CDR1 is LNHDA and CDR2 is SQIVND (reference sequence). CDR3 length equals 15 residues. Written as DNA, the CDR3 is TGTGCCAGTAGTCTGCGCGTCGGAGTCAACTATGGCTACACCTTC. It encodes CASSLRVGVNYGYTF.

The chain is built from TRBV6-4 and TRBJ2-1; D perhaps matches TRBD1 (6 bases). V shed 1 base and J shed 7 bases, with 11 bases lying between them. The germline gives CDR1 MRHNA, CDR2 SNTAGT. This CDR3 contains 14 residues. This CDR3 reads CASSDYRVRNEQFF. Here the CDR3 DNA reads TGTGCCAGCAGTGACTACAGGGTTAGAAATGAGCAGTTCTTC.

This CDR3 reads CATLMGGRGSYEQYF. The CDR3, as DNA: TGTGCCACCTTGATGGGGGGGCGGGGGTCCTACGAGCAGTACTTC. The chain couples TRBV10-3 to TRBJ2-7; D perhaps matches TRBD2 (7 bases). The V end lost 10 bases, the J end lost 1 base, and 20 bases lay between the germline ends. This CDR3 has 15 amino acids. Germline V gene lookup returns CDR1 ENHRY and CDR2 SYGVKD.

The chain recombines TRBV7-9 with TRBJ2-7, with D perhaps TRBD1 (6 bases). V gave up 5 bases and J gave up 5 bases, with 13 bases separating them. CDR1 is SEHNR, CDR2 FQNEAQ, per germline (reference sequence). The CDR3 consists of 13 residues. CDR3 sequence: CASSATGNHEQYF. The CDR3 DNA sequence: TGTGCCAGCAGCGCAACAGGGAACCACGAGCAGTACTTC.

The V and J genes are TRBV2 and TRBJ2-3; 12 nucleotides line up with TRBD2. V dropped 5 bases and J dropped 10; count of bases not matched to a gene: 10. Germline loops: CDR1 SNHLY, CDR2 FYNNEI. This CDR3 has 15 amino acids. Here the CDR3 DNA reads TGTGCCAGCAGTATTACGACTAGCGGGGGTCCTGCGCAGTATTTT. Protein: CASSITTSGGPAQYF.

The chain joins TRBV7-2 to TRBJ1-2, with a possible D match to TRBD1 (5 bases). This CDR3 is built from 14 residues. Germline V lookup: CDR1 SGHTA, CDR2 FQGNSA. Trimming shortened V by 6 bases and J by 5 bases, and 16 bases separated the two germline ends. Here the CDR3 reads CASSRSGDGYGYTF. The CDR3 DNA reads TGTGCCAGCAGTCGGTCGGGGGACGGGTATGGCTACACCTTC.

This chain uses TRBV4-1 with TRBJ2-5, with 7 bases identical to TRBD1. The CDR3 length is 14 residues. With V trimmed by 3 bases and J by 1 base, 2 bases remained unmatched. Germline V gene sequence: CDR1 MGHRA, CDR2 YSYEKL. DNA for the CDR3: TGCGCCAGCAGCCATGGGGACAGCCAAGAGACCCAGTACTTC. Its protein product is CASSHGDSQETQYF.

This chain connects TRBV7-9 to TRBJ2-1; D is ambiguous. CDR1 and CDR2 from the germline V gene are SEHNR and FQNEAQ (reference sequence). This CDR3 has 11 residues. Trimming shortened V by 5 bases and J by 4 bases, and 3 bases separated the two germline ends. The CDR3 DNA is TGTGCCAGCAGCCCATACAATGAGCAGTTCTTC. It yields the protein CASSPYNEQFF.

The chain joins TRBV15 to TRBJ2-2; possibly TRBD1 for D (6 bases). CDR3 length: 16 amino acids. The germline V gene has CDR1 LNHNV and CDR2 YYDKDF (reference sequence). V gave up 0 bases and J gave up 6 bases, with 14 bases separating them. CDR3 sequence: CATSRERRGGPGELFF. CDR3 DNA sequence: TGTGCCACCAGCAGAGAACGGAGAGGGGGACCCGGGGAGCTGTTTTTT.

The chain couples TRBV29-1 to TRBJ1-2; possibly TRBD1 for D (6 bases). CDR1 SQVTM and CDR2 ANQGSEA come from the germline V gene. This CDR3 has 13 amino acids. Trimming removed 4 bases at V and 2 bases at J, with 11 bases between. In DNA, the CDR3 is TGCAGCGTTGTAAGGGGGATCAACTATGGCTACACCTTC. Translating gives CSVVRGINYGYTF.

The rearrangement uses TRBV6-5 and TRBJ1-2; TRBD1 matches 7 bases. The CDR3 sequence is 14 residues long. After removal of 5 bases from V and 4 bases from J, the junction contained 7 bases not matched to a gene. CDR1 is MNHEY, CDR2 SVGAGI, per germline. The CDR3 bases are TGTGCCAGCAGTCCGCGGACAGGCAGCTATGGCTACACCTTC. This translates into CASSPRTGSYGYTF.

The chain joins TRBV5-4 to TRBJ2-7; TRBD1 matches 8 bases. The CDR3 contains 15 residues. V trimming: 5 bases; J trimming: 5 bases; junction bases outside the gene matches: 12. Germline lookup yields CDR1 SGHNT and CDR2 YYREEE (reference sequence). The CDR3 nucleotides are TGTGCCAGCAGGCGACAGGGGTCTAGGAGCGACGAGCAGTACTTC. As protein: CASRRQGSRSDEQYF.

CDR3 in amino acids: CASSQERLAGSQYF. In DNA form, the CDR3 reads TGTGCCAGCAGCCAAGAAAGACTAGCGGGGTCCCAGTACTTC. The genes are TRBV4-2 and TRBJ2-5, with 11 bases fitting TRBD2. J lost 9 bases, V lost 0 bases, and 3 bases had no gene match. CDR3 length: 14 residues. Per the germline V gene, CDR1 is LGHNA and CDR2 is YNFKEQ.

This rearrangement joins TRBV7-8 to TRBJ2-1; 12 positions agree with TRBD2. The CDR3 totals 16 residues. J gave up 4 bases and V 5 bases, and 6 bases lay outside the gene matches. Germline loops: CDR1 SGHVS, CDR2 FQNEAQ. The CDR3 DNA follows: TGTGCCAGCAGCCTAATGACTAGCGGGGGATACAATGAGCAGTTCTTC. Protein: CASSLMTSGGYNEQFF.

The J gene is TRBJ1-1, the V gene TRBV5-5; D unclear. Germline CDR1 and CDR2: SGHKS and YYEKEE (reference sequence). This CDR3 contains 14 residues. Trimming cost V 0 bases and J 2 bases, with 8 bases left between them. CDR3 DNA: TGTGCCAGCAGCTTGGACGGGAGAAACACTGAAGCTTTCTTT. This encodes CASSLDGRNTEAFF.

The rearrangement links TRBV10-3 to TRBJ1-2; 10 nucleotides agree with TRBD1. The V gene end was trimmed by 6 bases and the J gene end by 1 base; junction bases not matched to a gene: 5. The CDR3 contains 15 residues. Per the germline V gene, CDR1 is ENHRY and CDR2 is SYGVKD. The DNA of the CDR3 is TGTGCCATCAGAGCGGGACAGGGGTTTAACTATGGCTACACCTTC. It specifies CAIRAGQGFNYGYTF.

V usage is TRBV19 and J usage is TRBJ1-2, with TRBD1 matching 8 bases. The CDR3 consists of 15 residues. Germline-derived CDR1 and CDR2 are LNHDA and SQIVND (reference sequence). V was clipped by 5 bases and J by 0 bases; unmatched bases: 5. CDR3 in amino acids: CASSLGQASNYGYTF. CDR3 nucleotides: TGTGCCAGTAGTTTGGGACAGGCTTCTAACTATGGCTACACCTTC.

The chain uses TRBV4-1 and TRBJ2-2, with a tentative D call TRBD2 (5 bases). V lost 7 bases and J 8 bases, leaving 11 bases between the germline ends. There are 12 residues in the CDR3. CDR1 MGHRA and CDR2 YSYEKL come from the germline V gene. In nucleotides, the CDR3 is TGCGCCAGCACTCCCCCGGGGGGGGAGCTGTTTTTT. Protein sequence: CASTPPGGELFF.

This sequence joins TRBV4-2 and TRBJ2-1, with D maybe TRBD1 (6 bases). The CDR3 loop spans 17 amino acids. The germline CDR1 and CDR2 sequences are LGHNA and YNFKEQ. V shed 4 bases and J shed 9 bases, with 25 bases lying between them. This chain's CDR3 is CASSPQKDSFLSSEQFF. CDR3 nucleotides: TGTGCCAGCAGCCCCCAAAAGGACAGCTTTTTAAGTAGTGAGCAGTTCTTC.

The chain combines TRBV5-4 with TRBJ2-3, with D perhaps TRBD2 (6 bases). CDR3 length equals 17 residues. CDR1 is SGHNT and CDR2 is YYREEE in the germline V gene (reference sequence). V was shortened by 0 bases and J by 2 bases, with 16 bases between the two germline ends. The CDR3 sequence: CASSLGGVVGTTDTQYF. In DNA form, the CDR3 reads TGTGCCAGCAGCTTGGGGGGGGTGGTGGGGACCACAGATACGCAGTATTTT.

The CDR3 DNA reads TGTGCCAGCACCCTCTACTGGTCGCGGAACACCGGGGAGCTGTTTTTT. The encoded protein is CASTLYWSRNTGELFF. J is TRBJ2-2 and V is TRBV27; D uncertain. V was cut by 7 bases and J by 1 base, with 16 bases left in between. Per the germline V gene, CDR1 is MNHEY and CDR2 is SMNVEV (reference sequence). The CDR3 spans 16 residues.

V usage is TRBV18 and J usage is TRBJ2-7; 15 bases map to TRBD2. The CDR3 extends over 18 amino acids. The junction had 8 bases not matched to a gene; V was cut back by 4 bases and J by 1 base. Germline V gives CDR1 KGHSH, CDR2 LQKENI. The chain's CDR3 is CASSRTGTSGGPSYEQYF. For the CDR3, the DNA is TGTGCCAGCTCACGCACCGGGACTAGCGGGGGGCCTTCCTACGAGCAGTACTTC.

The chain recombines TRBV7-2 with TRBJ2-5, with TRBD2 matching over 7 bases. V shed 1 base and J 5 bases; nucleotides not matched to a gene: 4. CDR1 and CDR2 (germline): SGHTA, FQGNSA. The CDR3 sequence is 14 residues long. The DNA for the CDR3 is TGTGCCAGCAGCTTAGTAACTAGCGCGGAGACCCAGTACTTC. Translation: CASSLVTSAETQYF.

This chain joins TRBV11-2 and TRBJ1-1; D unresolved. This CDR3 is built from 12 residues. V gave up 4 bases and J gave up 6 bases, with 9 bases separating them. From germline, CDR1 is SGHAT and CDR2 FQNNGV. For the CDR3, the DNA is TGTGCCAGCAGCTCGGGAGTAGCTGAAGCTTTCTTT. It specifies CASSSGVAEAFF.

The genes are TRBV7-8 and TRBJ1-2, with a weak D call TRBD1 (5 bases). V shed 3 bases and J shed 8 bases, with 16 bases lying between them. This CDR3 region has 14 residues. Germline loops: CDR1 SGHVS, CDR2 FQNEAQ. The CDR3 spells CASSFDGATGGYTF. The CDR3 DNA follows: TGTGCCAGCAGCTTTGATGGGGCTACGGGCGGCTACACCTTC. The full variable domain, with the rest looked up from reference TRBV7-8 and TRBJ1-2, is GAGVSQSPRYKVAKRGQDVALRCDPISGHVSLFWYQQALGQGPEFLTYFQNEAQLDKSGLPSDRFFAERPEGSVSTLKIQRTQQEDSAVYLCASSFDGATGGYTFGSGTRLTVV.

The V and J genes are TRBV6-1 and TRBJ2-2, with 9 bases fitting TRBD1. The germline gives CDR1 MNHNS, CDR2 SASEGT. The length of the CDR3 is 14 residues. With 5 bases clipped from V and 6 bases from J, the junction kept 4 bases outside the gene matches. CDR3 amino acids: CASSRRDRAGELFF. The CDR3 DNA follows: TGTGCCAGCAGTCGGAGGGACAGGGCCGGGGAGCTGTTTTTT.

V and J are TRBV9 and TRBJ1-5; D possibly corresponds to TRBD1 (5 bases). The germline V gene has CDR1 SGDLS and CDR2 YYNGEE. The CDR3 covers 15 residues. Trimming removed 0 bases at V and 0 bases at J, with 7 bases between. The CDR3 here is CASSVGDSSNQPQHF. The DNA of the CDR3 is TGTGCCAGCAGCGTAGGAGACAGTAGCAATCAGCCCCAGCATTTT.

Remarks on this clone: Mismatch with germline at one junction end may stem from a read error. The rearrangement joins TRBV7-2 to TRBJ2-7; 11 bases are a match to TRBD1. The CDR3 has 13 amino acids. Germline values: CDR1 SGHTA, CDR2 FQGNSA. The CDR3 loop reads CKGGQGDGYEQYF. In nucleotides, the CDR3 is TGCAAGGGGGGACAGGGGGATGGCTACGAGCAGTACTTC.

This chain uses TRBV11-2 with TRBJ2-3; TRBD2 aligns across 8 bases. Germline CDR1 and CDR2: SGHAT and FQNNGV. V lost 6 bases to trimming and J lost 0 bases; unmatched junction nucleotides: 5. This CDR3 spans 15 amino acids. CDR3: CASSSGLASTDTQYF. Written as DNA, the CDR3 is TGTGCCAGCAGTTCCGGACTAGCTAGCACAGATACGCAGTATTTT.

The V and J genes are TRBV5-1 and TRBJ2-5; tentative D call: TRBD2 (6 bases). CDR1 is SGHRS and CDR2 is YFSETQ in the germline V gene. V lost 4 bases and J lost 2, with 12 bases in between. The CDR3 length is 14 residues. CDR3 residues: CASSAGLAQETQYF. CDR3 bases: TGCGCCAGCAGCGCGGGTCTAGCGCAAGAGACCCAGTACTTC.